These T cell receptor beta chains were read from a single sample in a study of OX40 agonist ivuxolimab in advanced cancers. This table comes from immunoSEQ multiplex PCR, and its TCRdb copy is limited to in-frame clones, with some not included. The sample consists of around 90,000 clones, over 75% of them appearing once. The sequencing used CD4+ or CD8+ T cells sorted from blood, collected in a trial of the OX40 agonist ivuxolimab. The receptor source for this set is an adult with an advanced solid tumor such as melanoma, head and neck, liver or kidney cancer. Both conserved end residues are trimmed from each CDR3. A D gene is named only where the DNA matches it firmly. Size values are once, few and many counts, or a class for expanded clones, and some rows have none.

clone_size,d_call,v_call,cdr3_aa
NA,TRBD2,TRBV5-6,ASSLTSGNHNEQF
once,TRBD1,TRBV18,ASSPMDRGLYYEQY
NA,TRBD1,TRBV27,ASSLSGQGWSPLH
NA,NA,TRBV10-1,ASSGSPFVAGELF
NA,TRBD2,TRBV5-4,ASSSGLDPITDTQY
NA,TRBD1,TRBV6-5,ASSYQEGAYYGYT
NA,NA,TRBV4-1,ASRGPKLF
NA,NA,TRBV5-6,ASSTDSNVGKLF
once,NA,TRBV6-5,ASISGHTDTQY
NA,TRBD1,TRBV10-3,AISEIQLDRRGEKLF
NA,NA,TRBV27,ASSNPRGIGIDEQY
NA,NA,TRBV20-1,SARSGAHYT
few,NA,TRBV29-1,SVGSGGGFDGYT
once,NA,TRBV29-1,SVGGPGENTIY
NA,NA,TRBV5-1,ASSSWGRGPTEAF
NA,NA,TRBV15,ATSRDRIYNSPLH
NA,TRBD1,TRBV5-1,ASSSAGTGIQETQY
NA,TRBD1,TRBV9,ASSGGTGSNSPLH
NA,TRBD1,TRBV7-9,ASSSVGQASGAQY
NA,TRBD1,TRBV11-3,ASSLDGTGGKQY
NA,TRBD1,TRBV9,ASSVEAGTDNYGYT
once,NA,TRBV15,ATSRDYGTALPPLH
NA,NA,TRBV19,ASIGDKSNTAF
NA,NA,TRBV10-3,AIRDSSDEQF
NA,TRBD1,TRBV7-9,ASSRQDREVGQY
NA,NA,TRBV7-6,ASSLLAEGWISPLH
NA,NA,TRBV4-1,ASSSRVSNQPQH
NA,NA,TRBV4-2,ASSQDLPQWADTEAF
NA,NA,TRBV10-2,ASSEIEGTQY
NA,NA,TRBV5-8,ASSSSHLNTQY
NA,TRBD1,TRBV5-8,ASSLVGGSGTGELF
once,NA,TRBV19,ASSIGGRNTEAF
NA,NA,TRBV11-3,ASSSAGYTEAF
NA,NA,TRBV19,ASSGGYSTDTQY
NA,NA,TRBV7-9,ASSLMGFVMVYEQY
NA,TRBD1,TRBV5-1,ASRQGTVGGYGYT
NA,TRBD2,TRBV5-1,ASSLGGGADTQY
NA,NA,TRBV5-1,ASSAKLGITEAF
NA,NA,TRBV21-1,ASNQRQGEFYEQY
NA,NA,TRBV7-9,ASSLRGGATRTNQETQY
NA,TRBD1,TRBV6-5,ASSLGTAKNTEAF
NA,TRBD1,TRBV19,ASSIFSGGGYGYT
NA,NA,TRBV11-1,ASSPRGESDEKLF
NA,NA,TRBV19,ASSIQPSGQGNQPQH
NA,NA,TRBV27,ASSPQGGKLF
NA,NA,TRBV27,ASATLGGSYNEQF
few,TRBD1,TRBV27,ASRGTGGTEAF
NA,NA,TRBV4-2,ASSQEGVTTEAF
few,NA,TRBV6-5,ASSYGGTGSYEQY
NA,NA,TRBV7-3,ASSLNGGPYEQY
once,NA,TRBV18,ASSPLGTQPLNSNQPQH
NA,NA,TRBV6-1,ASSPRAETQY
NA,NA,TRBV27,ASRAPGRQTGELF
NA,TRBD1,TRBV6-1,ASSTNRGLDYEQY